This passage covers 20 T cell receptor beta chains from one sample sequenced in a study of T cell repertoires in cytomegalovirus infection. TCRdb used MiXCR to reprocess the reads, holding one entry per CDR3 protein. The profile shows approximately 910,000 distinct CDR3 sequences, around 31% of them singletons. Antigen specificity for these receptors is unknown. The sample was cultured CD8+ T cells from PBMCs, taken from culture after CMV antigen stimulation. These receptors all come from a human donor in good health (CMV status not recorded). Some clones in this sample may be carry-over from other donors' samples.

J is TRBJ2-2 and V is TRBV18, with D perhaps TRBD1 (6 bases). The germline V and J ends were trimmed by 4 bases and 3 bases, with 15 bases remaining between them. The length of the CDR3 is 16 residues. Germline CDR1 reads KGHSH; CDR2 reads LQKENI. The CDR3: CASSRRRSGDTGELFF. The CDR3 DNA is TGTGCCAGCTCACGGAGGCGCTCAGGGGACACCGGGGAGCTGTTTTTT.

This clonotype is a singleton in its sample. One junction end disagrees with the germline gene, perhaps due to a read error. The J gene is TRBJ2-3, the V gene TRBV15; D is possibly TRBD2 (6 bases). Germline loops: CDR1 LNHNV, CDR2 YYDKDF (reference sequence). The CDR3 extends over 15 amino acids. CDR3 in amino acids: CATSREGGRTDMQYF. The CDR3, as DNA: TGTGCCACCAGCAGAGAGGGGGGTCGCACAGATATGCAGTATTTT.

This clonotype was observed a few times. CDR3 nucleotide sequence: TGTGCCACCAAAACAGGGTTCTATGGCTACACCTTC. Its translation is CATKTGFYGYTF. The rearrangement uses TRBV19 and TRBJ1-2, with a weak D call TRBD1 (6 bases). The ends were cut back, 10 bases at V and 4 bases at J, with 13 bases in the middle. Germline values: CDR1 LNHDA, CDR2 SQIVND (reference sequence). This CDR3 is built from 12 residues.

This clonotype was detected many times. The V call is TRBV7-8, the J call TRBJ2-5, with 12 bases fitting TRBD2. V dropped 6 bases and J dropped 5; count of bases not matched to a gene: 10. CDR3 size: 16 residues. Looked up from germline, CDR1 is SGHVS and CDR2 is FQNEAQ. CDR3 nucleotides: TGTGCCAGCAGGACCTCTAGCGGGGGGGCTCGGGAGACCCAGTACTTC. Translating gives CASRTSSGGARETQYF. The full variable domain, with the rest looked up from reference TRBV7-8 and TRBJ2-5, is GAGVSQSPRYKVAKRGQDVALRCDPISGHVSLFWYQQALGQGPEFLTYFQNEAQLDKSGLPSDRFFAERPEGSVSTLKIQRTQQEDSAVYLCASRTSSGGARETQYFGPGTRLLVL.

The chain couples TRBV5-1 to TRBJ1-2, with D possibly TRBD1 on 6 matching bases. With 0 bases removed from V and 2 bases from J, the gap between germline ends came to 11 bases. Germline CDR1 reads SGHRS; CDR2 reads YFSETQ. This CDR3 has 15 amino acids. As DNA, the CDR3 is TGCGCCAGCAGCTTGGGGCGGACAGTAAACTATGGCTACACCTTC. This gives the protein CASSLGRTVNYGYTF.

This clonotype occurred a few times. The V call is TRBV19, the J call TRBJ1-1; D unresolved. The CDR3 contains 13 residues. In germline, CDR1 is LNHDA, CDR2 SQIVND (reference sequence). V was trimmed by 3 bases and J by 1 base, leaving 6 bases between them. This CDR3 is CASSIKGNTEAFF. The CDR3 DNA reads TGTGCCAGTAGTATCAAAGGGAACACTGAAGCTTTCTTT.

The chain uses TRBV7-2 and TRBJ2-3; 9 bases match TRBD2. The germline CDR1 and CDR2 sequences are SGHTA and FQGNSA. Trimming took 2 bases from V and 0 from J; bases not matched to a gene: 6. This CDR3 contains 17 residues. CDR3 bases: TGTGCCAGCAGCTTATTAGCGGGGGCCCCTAGCACAGATACGCAGTATTTT. Protein sequence: CASSLLAGAPSTDTQYF.

This clonotype was counted ten times or more. The rearrangement links TRBV7-2 to TRBJ1-5; 7 nucleotides match TRBD1. CDR1 and CDR2 (germline): SGHTA, FQGNSA. This CDR3 spans 16 amino acids. V lost 5 bases to trimming and J lost 3 bases; unmatched junction nucleotides: 10. In DNA, the CDR3 is TGTGCCAGCAGCCCCCCCCCGGGACAGCCCAATCAGCCCCAGCATTTT. Protein sequence: CASSPPPGQPNQPQHF.

To note about this clonotype: At one end the junction does not follow the germline gene, possibly because of a read error. The chain is built from TRBV7-7 and TRBJ1-1; 7 bases align to TRBD1. The length of the CDR3 is 13 residues. Germline V gene data show CDR1 as SSHAT and CDR2 as FNYEAQ (reference sequence). The DNA for the CDR3 is TGTGCTAGCAGCTTAAGCAGGGGGTCTGAAGCTTTCTTT. As protein: CASSLSRGSEAFF.

In this sample, this clonotype turned up many times. The genes are TRBV7-3 and TRBJ2-1, with TRBD1 identical over 11 bases. Unmatched junction bases numbered 8, after V lost 1 base and J lost 0 bases. The CDR3 totals 19 residues. Germline CDR1 reads SGHTA; CDR2 reads FQGTGA. Here the CDR3 DNA reads TGTGCCAGCAGCTTAAATTTAGGGACAGGGGGAAGCTCCTACAATGAGCAGTTCTTC. Its protein is CASSLNLGTGGSSYNEQFF.

The V gene is TRBV5-1, the J gene TRBJ1-1, with 7 bases matching TRBD1. The germline V gene has CDR1 SGHRS and CDR2 YFSETQ. The CDR3 has 14 amino acids. Trimming removed 1 base from V and 8 bases from J; junction bases left unmatched: 8. The CDR3 is CASSLTSPTGEAFF. CDR3 bases: TGCGCCAGCAGCTTGACCTCACCGACAGGGGAAGCTTTCTTT.

This clonotype has ten or more counts. V and J are TRBV7-6 and TRBJ2-2; 8 bases are shared with TRBD2. In germline, CDR1 is SGHVS, CDR2 FNYEAQ. J gave up 8 bases and V 3 bases, and 8 bases lay outside the gene matches. The CDR3 length is 15 residues. The CDR3 region has the DNA TGTGCCAGCAGCTTGAGTCGGGGGGGCCATGGGGAGCTGTTTTTT. It translates to CASSLSRGGHGELFF.

This clonotype has just a few counts. V gene TRBV5-4 combines with J gene TRBJ2-3; TRBD2 matches 12 bases. Germline V gene sequence: CDR1 SGHNT, CDR2 YYREEE (reference sequence). The ends lost 0 bases at V and 2 bases at J; junction bases unmatched: 4. The CDR3 consists of 17 residues. The CDR3 sequence: CASSLGGLAGYTDTQYF. DNA of the CDR3: TGTGCCAGCAGCTTGGGAGGACTAGCGGGGTACACAGATACGCAGTATTTT.

The chain joins TRBV10-3 to TRBJ2-7, with 8 bases lining up with TRBD1. V shed 6 bases, J shed 6 bases, and the junction held 7 bases outside the gene matches. This CDR3 has 13 residues. Germline lookup yields CDR1 ENHRY and CDR2 SYGVKD. The CDR3 region is CAIRMDRDREQYF. Written as DNA, the CDR3 is TGTGCCATCAGGATGGACAGGGACCGCGAGCAGTACTTC.

V is TRBV7-4 and J is TRBJ1-2; D gene uncertain. CDR3 length equals 14 residues. The germline V and J ends were trimmed by 0 bases and 8 bases, with 13 bases remaining between them. Per the germline V gene, CDR1 is SGHVT and CDR2 is SQSDAQ. CDR3 sequence (DNA): TGTGCCAGCAGCTTAGCGGGCGCGAAAGGGGGCTACACCTTC. Amino acids: CASSLAGAKGGYTF.

In this sample, this clonotype turned up many times. The chain has TRBV7-2 and TRBJ1-5, with TRBD1 matching 10 bases. The J segment lost 1 base and the V segment lost 1 base, leaving 1 base of the junction unmatched. The length of the CDR3 is 16 residues. The V gene's germline CDR1 is SGHTA and CDR2 FQGNSA. CDR3 sequence (DNA): TGTGCCAGCAGCTTAGGGACAGGGGGAAGCAATCAGCCCCAGCATTTT. Amino acid sequence: CASSLGTGGSNQPQHF. The full variable domain, its missing parts supplied by reference TRBV7-2 and TRBJ1-5, is GAGVSQSPSNKVTEKGKDVELRCDPISGHTALYWYRQSLGQGLEFLIYFQGNSAPDKSGLPSDRFSAERTGGSVSTLTIQRTQQEDSAVYLCASSLGTGGSNQPQHFGDGTRLSIL.

The rearrangement uses TRBV7-9 and TRBJ2-5, with D possibly matching TRBD2 (5 bases). The CDR3 covers 16 residues. The V and J ends lost 6 bases and 2 bases respectively, with 19 bases between them. Germline assignment: CDR1 SEHNR and CDR2 FQNEAQ (reference sequence). CDR3 DNA sequence: TGTGCCAGCAGTCCCGGAGGTCGAACCCTTCAAGAGACCCAGTACTTC. It translates to CASSPGGRTLQETQYF.

This clonotype was seen at least ten times. V and J are TRBV6-2 or TRBV6-3 and TRBJ2-3; no definite D call. Germline assignment: CDR1 MNHEY and CDR2 SVGEGT. The CDR3 covers 12 residues. Trimming pared 6 bases from V and 3 bases from J, leaving 7 bases between. The CDR3 sequence is CASSLITDTQYF. The CDR3 nucleotides are TGTGCCAGCAGCCTTATTACAGATACGCAGTATTTT.

The chain employs TRBV29-1 and TRBJ2-1; D ambiguous. The V end lost 4 bases, the J end lost 7 bases, and 8 bases lay between the germline ends. Germline V gene data show CDR1 as SQVTM and CDR2 as ANQGSEA. This CDR3 has 11 amino acids. Written as DNA, the CDR3 is TGCAGCGTTGTTAAACTGAATGAGCAGTTCTTC. Protein: CSVVKLNEQFF.

This clonotype occurred a few times. This chain joins TRBV7-2 and TRBJ2-4; 7 positions agree with TRBD1. J was trimmed by 5 bases and V by 5 bases; bases with no gene match: 15. Germline-derived CDR1 and CDR2 are SGHTA and FQGNSA. CDR3 length: 17 amino acids. This CDR3 is CASSLGQRNPPENIQYF. CDR3 nucleotide sequence: TGTGCCAGCAGCCTGGGACAGCGAAATCCCCCGGAAAACATTCAGTACTTC.